This T cell receptor beta chain was identified during a study of vaccination effects on CD4 cells after COVID-19. Only in-frame clones appear in the TCRdb table, and some are missing; sequencing was by immunoSEQ multiplex PCR. The sample records fewer than 40,000 clones, approximately 78% being singletons. About this clone: Antigen unknown.

Expansion with viral peptide pools was applied to antigen-specific CD4+ T cells by the ViraFEST assay prior to sequencing. Following 10 days of culture, CD4+ T cells were isolated. From March to December 2020, the person had a SARS-CoV-2 infection that was confirmed by PCR. PBMC cultures contained over 1.5 million cells per well, around 10 IU/ml IL-2 and around 9.9 ug/ml peptides. Half-medium changes using IL-2 medium occurred on days 3 and 7. This TCR derives from a human donor who had a prior SARS-CoV-2 infection. Sequencing used CD4+ T cells from PBMCs cultured with a peptide pool, obtained before COVID-19 vaccination.

CDR3 residues: CASSVKERLEDQPQHF. CDR3 in DNA: TGTGCCAGCAGTGTCAAGGAGCGGTTGGAGGATCAGCCCCAGCATTTT. J is TRBJ1-5 and V is TRBV2; D unclear. CDR1 is SNHLY and CDR2 is FYNNEI in the germline V gene. Trimming pared 4 bases from V and 5 bases from J, leaving 18 bases between. The CDR3 runs to 16 residues.